A selection of T cell receptor beta chains follows, all from one sample in a study of blood T cell repertoires in COVID-19. Here immunoSEQ multiplex PCR was the method, and the copy in TCRdb shows in-frame clones only, minus some. The sample gives over 250,000 clones, about 80% of which show up once; 3.3% is in the top ten. Material for sequencing was peripheral blood. These receptors were taken from a woman older than 75 with acute or convalescent COVID-19. The CDR3 runs from the conserved cysteine through the conserved F or W.

TRBJ1-2,TRBV19,CASSAGGTGGAKYGYTF
TRBJ1-3,TRBV19,CATRGMTVLSGNTIYF
TRBJ1-2,TRBV19,CASRAAGWNYGYTF
TRBJ1-2,TRBV15,CATSRDQGAYGYTF
TRBJ2-1,TRBV19,CASSLPSGPYNEQFF
TRBJ1-1,TRBV5-1,CASSLDTRNTEAFF
TRBJ1-3,TRBV3-1/TRBV3-2,CASSLRGSGNTIYF
TRBJ1-3,TRBV7-9,CASSLVGQGEKIGNTIYF
TRBJ1-5,TRBV7-2,CASSLAFGRNSNQPQHF
TRBJ2-5,TRBV27,CASSLSQGRGQETQYF
TRBJ1-1,TRBV5-5,CASSFSPGQLMNTEAFF
TRBJ1-1,TRBV5-5,CASSSLQGANTEAFF
TRBJ2-7,TRBV4-1,CASSRDSIYEQYF
TRBJ1-1,TRBV18,CASLEGLNTEAFF
TRBJ1-2,TRBV5-1,CASNRDRAGGYTF
TRBJ1-5,TRBV30,CAWSQLGGNQPQHF
TRBJ2-1,TRBV15,CATSRSPIQGNEQFF
TRBJ2-2,TRBV7-3,CASRPGTSNTGELFF
TRBJ2-5,TRBV7-7,CASSLAGVAGLQETQYF
TRBJ1-3,TRBV4-2,CASSQDLTYSGNTIYF
TRBJ2-7,TRBV3-1/TRBV3-2,CASSQEVTSAYEQYF
TRBJ1-2,TRBV4-3,CASSHGTGADYTF
TRBJ2-5,TRBV5-1,CASSLQGAVLETQYF
TRBJ2-3,TRBV7-3,CASSSGQGSTDTQYF
TRBJ1-1,TRBV7-9,CASSLSLGAGTEAFF
TRBJ1-4,TRBV2,CASSLDRGSTNEKLFF
TRBJ2-3,TRBV27,CASRIGTSGRADTQYF
TRBJ2-3,TRBV7-6,CASSPLAGGPIIADTQYF
TRBJ2-1,TRBV5-1,CASSLEPTAYNEQFF
TRBJ2-2,TRBV19,CASRTQGITGELFF
TRBJ2-1,TRBV3-1/TRBV3-2,CASRASLVKSEQFF
TRBJ1-6,TRBV3-1/TRBV3-2,CASSQDRGSSPLHF
TRBJ1-1,TRBV6-5,CASRSGSDQAFF
TRBJ2-5,TRBV7-8,CASTPAGAGLETQYF
TRBJ1-2,TRBV29-1,CSVEKDSTYGYTF
TRBJ2-1,TRBV10-3,CAIRGGLGVVGNEQFF
TRBJ2-7,TRBV19,CASSPGTSGGEQYF
TRBJ2-1,TRBV7-9,CASSNLRSGRALHEQFF
TRBJ2-3,TRBV28,CASSPPPGQDTQYF
TRBJ2-1,TRBV3-1/TRBV3-2,CASSQGGSVNEQFF
TRBJ2-5,TRBV7-3,CASSLAPGQAETQYF